This T cell receptor beta chain originates from a study of blood T cell repertoires in COVID-19. In the study overall: T cells, B-cell-depleted T cells, or PBMCs supplied cDNA or gDNA.

This clone was recorded a few times. V was cut by 10 bases and J by 3 bases, with 12 bases left in between. CDR3 length: 13 amino acids. Profiled with immunoSEQ multiplex PCR; TCRdb holds only in-frame clones, not every one. The profile shows about 80,000 clones, about 80% of them singletons. This sequence joins TRBV12-3 or TRBV12-4 and TRBJ1-4; no firm D call. Sequences were obtained from peripheral blood. The clonotype originates from a man aged 80 or over with acute or convalescent COVID-19. CDR3 in DNA: TGTGCCACTACGGGGTACGCTAATGAAAAACTGTTTTTT. Amino acid sequence: CATTGYANEKLFF.